The TCR beta chain described here comes from a study of beta chain features in type 1 diabetes (dated by TCRdb to the late 2010s). Looking at the study overall: Patients and healthy donors did not differ in mean age, gender distribution, total cell number or subset yield. A total of 107,917,701 sorted cells were examined across all samples, and the number of cells per subset was strongly correlated with RNA yield. The study compared the TCRB repertoires of sorted circulating CD4+ T cell subsets in recently diagnosed type 1 diabetes patients with those in matched healthy donors. Regulatory and stem cell-like memory subsets were obtained from only 8 patients and roughly eight healthy donors, while naive and central memory subsets were obtained from all 30 or so donors. What the work shows at the level of the full study, not this receptor alone: Naive, central memory and regulatory TCRB repertoires appeared to be more alike among patients than among healthy donors. Shorter templates might have been favored by PCR, but patient and control samples were amplified and corrected together, so both groups would have been affected equally by any skew. Because small numbers of individuals were included in the HLA sub-analyses, any influence of HLA type on TCRB rearrangement was left unresolved. Type 1 diabetes patients showed a moderate but significant shortening of TCRB CDR3 length in all four CD4+ subsets. Patients with type 1 diabetes made fewer insertions and deleted more nucleotides at VDJ recombination sites, implying thymic rearrangement abnormalities. Because cDNA was sequenced instead of genomic DNA, highly expressing activated cells could be over-represented, though the groups showed no difference in activation or CD3 levels.

The High Capacity cDNA Reverse Transcription Kit was used to reverse transcribe all of the isolated RNA, meaning that expressed TCRB transcripts were what got sequenced. Deep immunoSEQ sequencing was performed on naive, central memory and regulatory T cell samples, with an average of roughly 3.3 million total reads per sample. After sorted cells were lysed in RLT buffer, RNA was extracted with DNase-treated RNeasy Micro or Mini kits, with the choice depending on cell number. To prevent cross-contamination, each cell subset was processed individually, whereas patient and healthy donor samples were processed jointly. The immunoSEQ multiplex PCR was used to amplify TCRB sequences from cDNA, generating 87-bp fragments that spanned the CDR3 region. Amplicons were sequenced on the Illumina HiSeq platform. Regarding the original processing steps: Synthetic template baselines were used to correct PCR bias computationally, reads within Hamming distance 2 were collapsed, and singletons that could not be merged were discarded. Reads were aligned to IMGT to assign V, D and J genes, CDR3 length, and insertions or deletions at six rearrangement sites. Within each subset, clonotype counts were normalized to sorted cell number, and only after that were true diversity and Gini coefficients computed with the tcR R package. The overlap coefficient, calculated on TCRB nucleotide sequences, was used to measure repertoire sharing. Entries here come from immuneACCESS through TCRdb and include only in-frame sequences with V and J called. Some clones fail to appear in such tables; in the studies checked, an unresolved V gene covers under half of the shortfall, and the cause of the remainder is unknown. From that table come the V and J calls and clone size; the DNA was used to work out D and trimming. This sample is represented by around 97,000 clones; roughly 28% of them were singletons. Of the sample, approximately 0.5% falls within the top ten clones.

Each donor gave one peripheral blood draw, averaging roughly 100 mL, which was collected into heparinised tubes. Naive, central memory, regulatory and stem cell-like memory CD4+ T cells were sorted on a BD FACSAria II using a panel including CD45RO, CCR7, CD25, CD127, CD95 and CD27. A purity above 95% was achieved for all sorted populations. Right away, PBMCs were isolated by Lymphoprep density gradient centrifugation and were stained directly, with no culture step. To minimize batch effects, samples were stained and sorted in pairs, one healthy donor with one patient per experiment. About this clone itself: Its binding antigen is unknown. It has no much larger one-base neighbor in the sample; base qualities were not kept.

The clonotype originates from a woman between 18 and 30 years old with type 1 diabetes. The sample was central memory CD4+ T cells from blood.

The CDR3: CAISASGTAPLEQYF. The sequence in DNA is TGTGCCATCAGTGCCTCCGGGACTGCCCCTCTCGAGCAGTACTTC. The chain is assembled from TRBV10-3 and TRBJ2-7; the D gene is perhaps TRBD2, on 6 matching bases. V and J are truncated by 4 bases and 6 bases respectively, leaving an intervening sequence of 19 bases. Its CDR3 holds 15 amino acids, cysteine through phenylalanine. CDR3 DNA is the only sequence kept; it has 45 bases, read in frame from the first base. Via the germline V gene, CDR1 is ENHRY and CDR2 SYGVKD.